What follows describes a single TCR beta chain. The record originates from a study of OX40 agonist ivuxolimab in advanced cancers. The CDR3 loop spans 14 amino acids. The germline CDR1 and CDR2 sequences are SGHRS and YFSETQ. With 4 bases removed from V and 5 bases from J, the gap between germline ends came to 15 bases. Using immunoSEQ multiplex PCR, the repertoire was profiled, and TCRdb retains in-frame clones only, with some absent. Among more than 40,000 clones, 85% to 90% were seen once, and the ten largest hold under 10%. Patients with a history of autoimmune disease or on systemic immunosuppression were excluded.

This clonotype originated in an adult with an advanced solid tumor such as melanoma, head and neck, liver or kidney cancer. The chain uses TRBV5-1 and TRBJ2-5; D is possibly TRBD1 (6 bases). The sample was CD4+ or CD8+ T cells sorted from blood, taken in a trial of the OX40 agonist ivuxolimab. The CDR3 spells CASSQGSPIETQYF. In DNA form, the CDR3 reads TGCGCCAGCAGCCAGGGGTCGCCCATTGAGACCCAGTACTTC.